The source of this TCR beta chain is a study of cytomegalovirus exposure and HLA in healthy donors. On the study more broadly: The 100 million to 140 million unique TCR beta sequences, from around 200 million T cells, were found by an earlier analysis.

The length of the CDR3 is 16 residues. The V segment lost 0 bases and the J segment 5 bases; nucleotides outside the gene matches: 5. Germline V gene lookup returns CDR1 MNHEY and CDR2 SVGAGI. Use of 60 Vbeta and 13 Jbeta primers characterized the PCR. The table came from immunoSEQ multiplex PCR; TCRdb's copy has only in-frame clones and leaves some out. The sample contains about 140,000 clones, 70% to 85% of which appear only once. The clonotype was recovered from a man aged 35-49 years in good health and CMV-seronegative. This sequence joins TRBV6-5 and TRBJ2-2; 8 positions match TRBD1. The sequencing sample was made of PBMCs. The chain's CDR3 is CASSYSTGGRTGELFF. The DNA of the CDR3 is TGTGCCAGCAGTTACTCCACAGGGGGTCGTACCGGGGAGCTGTTTTTT.